Each of the 20 T cell receptor beta chains below was sequenced from the same sample in a study of blood T cell repertoires in COVID-19 (dated by TCRdb to 2018 to 2020). Libraries were constructed by the immunoSEQ multiplex PCR assay. Entries here come from immuneACCESS through TCRdb and include only in-frame sequences with V and J called. Some clones fail to appear in such tables; in the studies checked, an unresolved V gene covers under half of the shortfall, and the cause of the remainder is unknown. For this sample there are 200,000 to 250,000 clones; around 85% appear just once. The ten most abundant clones make up about 2.5% of the sample. The sequenced sample consisted of peripheral blood. These receptors were obtained from a woman in her 70s with COVID-19, enrolled during active disease.

The chain links TRBV12-5 to TRBJ1-1; 8 bases agree with TRBD1. Germline V CDR1 and CDR2: LGHNT, FRNRAP. The V segment lost 0 bases and the J segment 10 bases; nucleotides outside the gene matches: 13. The CDR3 sequence is 16 residues long. CDR3 sequence (DNA): TGTGCTAGTGGTTTGGTATACCCCTCCAGGGGGCTCGGAGCTTTCTTT. Encoded protein: CASGLVYPSRGLGAFF.

Only a few counts were recorded for this clone. This chain's CDR3 is CASSQPRASGRTDTQYF. In DNA form, the CDR3 reads TGCGCCAGCAGCCAACCACGGGCTAGCGGGAGGACAGATACGCAGTATTTT. The chain recombines TRBV4-3 with TRBJ2-3, with 11 bases lining up with TRBD2. Germline V gene data show CDR1 as LGHNA and CDR2 as YSLEER. V trimming: 2 bases; J trimming: 3 bases; junction bases outside the gene matches: 7. The CDR3 spans 17 residues.

The chain is built from TRBV9 and TRBJ1-6; D perhaps matches TRBD1 (5 bases). Trimming pared 0 bases from V and 5 bases from J, leaving 12 bases between. The germline gives CDR1 SGDLS, CDR2 YYNGEE. This CDR3 region has 16 residues. This CDR3 is CASSVGQDTNNSPLHF. CDR3 nucleotide sequence: TGTGCCAGCAGCGTAGGTCAGGACACAAATAATTCACCCCTCCACTTT.

The chain employs TRBV19 and TRBJ2-7; D is uncertain. This CDR3 is built from 13 residues. The ends were cut back, 3 bases at V and 6 bases at J, with 12 bases in the middle. The germline V gene has CDR1 LNHDA and CDR2 SQIVND (reference sequence). The CDR3 DNA is TGTGCCAGTAGTATGGTGCGAACTGGCGAGCAGTACTTC. Protein product: CASSMVRTGEQYF.

The chain has TRBV5-1 and TRBJ2-1; 10 bases map to TRBD2. The ends lost 0 bases at V and 6 bases at J; junction bases unmatched: 12. CDR1 is SGHRS, CDR2 YFSETQ, per germline. CDR3 length: 18 residues. CDR3 sequence reads: CASSLARKREGLGNEQFF. The CDR3 nucleotides read TGCGCCAGCAGCTTGGCCCGGAAGCGGGAGGGCCTGGGCAATGAGCAGTTCTTC. Based on the CDR3 plus reference TRBV5-1 and TRBJ2-1, the full variable domain is KAGVTQTPRYLIKTRGQQVTLSCSPISGHRSVSWYQQTPGQGLQFLFEYFSETQRNKGNFPGRFSGRQFSNSRSEMNVSTLELGDSALYLCASSLARKREGLGNEQFFGPGTRLTVL.

The rearrangement joins TRBV21-1 to TRBJ1-2; no check of the table's D call, TRBD1, against the DNA was made. TRBV21-1 counts as a pseudogene. This CDR3 is built from 15 residues. The CDR3 bases are TGTGCCAGCAGCAGGCCGACAGGGGGCGGCTATGGCTACACCTTC. Its protein is CASSRPTGGGYGYTF.

The V call is TRBV7-2, the J call TRBJ2-1, with D perhaps matching TRBD2 (6 bases). Looked up from germline, CDR1 is SGHTA and CDR2 is FQGNSA. With 4 bases removed from V and 0 bases from J, the gap between germline ends came to 22 bases. The length of the CDR3 is 19 residues. CDR3 protein: CASSSPPRGAGGSYNEQFF. The CDR3 DNA is TGTGCCAGCAGCTCCCCCCCCCGTGGAGCGGGCGGCTCCTACAATGAGCAGTTCTTC.

The genes are TRBV11-2 and TRBJ1-2; 9 nucleotides match TRBD1. Germline values: CDR1 SGHAT, CDR2 FQNNGV. The ends lost 1 base at V and 7 bases at J; junction bases unmatched: 7. This CDR3 has 15 amino acids. The DNA of the CDR3 is TGTGCCAGCAGCTTAGTCACGGGACAGGGACCTGGCTACACCTTC. It encodes CASSLVTGQGPGYTF.

Points on this clone: A read error may produce the germline difference seen at one junction end. The chain links TRBV7-7 to TRBJ2-3; the D is unclear. The germline gives CDR1 SSHAT, CDR2 FNYEAQ (reference sequence). There are 13 residues in the CDR3. The CDR3 loop reads CASSLSISDTQYF. For the CDR3, the DNA is TGTGCTAGCAGCTTATCTATTTCAGATACGCAGTATTTT.

The V and J genes are TRBV7-2 and TRBJ2-5; possibly TRBD1 for D (5 bases). The germline V gene encodes CDR1 SGHTA and CDR2 FQGNSA. The V end lost 5 bases, the J end lost 2 bases, and 15 bases lay between the germline ends. The CDR3 loop spans 15 amino acids. CDR3 amino acids: CASSVRGRAQETQYF. The DNA of the CDR3 is TGTGCCAGCAGCGTTAGGGGCAGGGCGCAAGAGACCCAGTACTTC.

CDR3 sequence: CASSQDQLDTGSAFF. The DNA for the CDR3 is TGTGCCAGCAGCCAAGATCAGTTGGACACTGGATCAGCTTTCTTT. V usage is TRBV4-2 and J usage is TRBJ1-1; perhaps TRBD1 as D (5 bases). Germline CDR1 is LGHNA and CDR2 is YNFKEQ. V was pared by 0 bases and J by 10 bases, with 18 bases between. The CDR3 has 15 amino acids.

The V gene is TRBV4-2, the J gene TRBJ1-2; 8 bases are a match to TRBD1. The CDR3 runs to 13 residues. CDR1 is LGHNA and CDR2 is YNFKEQ in the germline V gene. J lost 5 bases, V lost 4 bases, and 3 bases had no gene match. DNA of the CDR3: TGTGCCAGCAGCCGCAACAGGGGGTATGGCTACACCTTC. Its protein is CASSRNRGYGYTF.

The V call is TRBV5-6, the J call TRBJ1-1, with D possibly matching TRBD1 (5 bases). CDR3 length: 12 residues. Germline V gene data show CDR1 as SGHDT and CDR2 as YYEEEE. The ends were cut back, 4 bases at V and 7 bases at J, with 11 bases in the middle. The CDR3 DNA is TGTGCCAGCAGCCTTGGGCAGGGTGAAGCTTTCTTT. This encodes CASSLGQGEAFF.

This clone turned up a few times. The chain has TRBV7-6 and TRBJ1-1; possible D gene TRBD1, 5 bases. From germline, CDR1 is SGHVS and CDR2 FNYEAQ. V dropped 5 bases and J dropped 0 bases, with 13 bases sitting between them. There are 15 residues in the CDR3. The CDR3: CASSALTEMNTEAFF. Here the CDR3 DNA reads TGTGCCAGCAGCGCCTTGACAGAAATGAACACTGAAGCTTTCTTT. Filled out from reference TRBV7-6 and TRBJ1-1, the complete variable domain reads GAGVSQSPRYKVTKRGQDVALRCDPISGHVSLYWYRQALGQGPEFLTYFNYEAQQDKSGLPNDRFSAERPEGSISTLTIQRTEQRDSAMYRCASSALTEMNTEAFFGQGTRLTVV.

This chain uses TRBV6-2 or TRBV6-3 with TRBJ1-5; unclear D gene. Germline lookup yields CDR1 MNHEY and CDR2 SVGEGT. The V gene lost 4 bases and the J gene lost 4 bases, with 11 bases spanning the gap. CDR3 size: 14 residues. CDR3 nucleotide sequence: TGTGCCAGCAGTTTCGCAGGAGGGAATCAGCCCCAGCATTTT. Translated: CASSFAGGNQPQHF.

The chain is built from TRBV6-5 and TRBJ2-1, with TRBD2 matching 12 bases. In germline, CDR1 is MNHEY, CDR2 SVGAGI. Unmatched junction bases numbered 8, after V lost 5 bases and J lost 9 bases. The CDR3 is 15 residues long. DNA of the CDR3: TGTGCCAGCAGTAGACGACTAGCGGGAGAGGGTGAGCAGTTCTTC. It translates to CASSRRLAGEGEQFF.

This chain uses TRBV9 with TRBJ1-1, with 7 bases that match TRBD1. This CDR3 contains 15 residues. After removal of 0 bases from V and 4 bases from J, the junction contained 6 bases not matched to a gene. Germline CDR1 reads SGDLS; CDR2 reads YYNGEE. DNA of the CDR3: TGTGCCAGCAGCGTAGGATGGGCAGGGGGCACTGAAGCTTTCTTT. It translates to CASSVGWAGGTEAFF.

This clone has just one count. The chain is built from TRBV18 and TRBJ2-3, with D possibly TRBD2 on 5 matching bases. The CDR3 is made up of 13 amino acids. CDR1 is KGHSH, CDR2 LQKENI, per germline. V shed 0 bases and J shed 6 bases, with 7 bases lying between them. CDR3 sequence reads: CASSPPADDTQYF. The CDR3, as DNA: TGTGCCAGCTCACCACCAGCGGACGATACGCAGTATTTT.

The chain uses TRBV6-4 and TRBJ1-1; possibly TRBD1 for D (6 bases). The CDR3 is made up of 13 amino acids. CDR1 is MRHNA, CDR2 SNTAGT, per germline. V lost 5 bases, J lost 4 bases, and 11 bases lay in between. The CDR3 sequence is CASSPSGVTEAFF. The CDR3 DNA sequence: TGTGCCAGCAGTCCGTCAGGGGTCACTGAAGCTTTCTTT.

The chain carries TRBV2 and TRBJ2-3; D uncertain. This CDR3 region has 13 residues. Germline V lookup: CDR1 SNHLY, CDR2 FYNNEI. V lost 3 bases and J 0 bases, leaving 4 bases between the germline ends. Here the CDR3 DNA reads TGTGCCAGCAGTGACCCTAGCACAGATACGCAGTATTTT. Amino acids: CASSDPSTDTQYF.